This TCR beta chain was recovered during a study of blood T cell repertoires in COVID-19. The CDR3 runs 16 residues. J lost 4 bases, V lost 5 bases, and 9 bases had no gene match. Germline CDR1 MRHNA, CDR2 SNTAGT. As originally analysed: Nucleated cell number was recorded as an estimate derived from reference gene primer amplification. Clones were sequenced by immunoSEQ multiplex PCR, and TCRdb holds only the in-frame ones, with some missing. The DNA gave D and trimming, while V, J and clone size come from that table. The data show about 160,000 clones, roughly four fifths seen once. The chain employs TRBV6-4 and TRBJ1-2; 11 bases line up with TRBD1. Sequencing was done on a sample of peripheral blood. This TCR was sampled from a man aged 55 to 70 with active or convalescent COVID-19. The CDR3 protein is CASSPTGTGGSYGYTF. As DNA, the CDR3 is TGTGCCAGCAGTCCTACCGGGACAGGGGGGAGCTATGGCTACACCTTC.